Below, 13 T cell receptor beta chains from the same sample are listed, as sequenced in a study of cytomegalovirus exposure and HLA in healthy donors. Sequenced by immunoSEQ multiplex PCR; TCRdb stores in-frame clones only, minus some. Of 280,000 or so clones listed, 70% to 90% were seen once; the top ten hold about 0.85%. The specimen sequenced was PBMCs. The receptor set was obtained from a woman between 18 and 29 years old in good health and CMV-seronegative.

As DNA, the CDR3 is TGTGCCAGCAGCTGGGAGGGGACAGGAACGACGAACACTGAAGCTTTCTTT. As protein: CASSWEGTGTTNTEAFF. The J gene is TRBJ1-1, the V gene TRBV5-6; TRBD1 agrees at 8 bases. V gave up 3 bases and J gave up 1 base; unmatched junction bases: 11. Germline V CDR1 and CDR2: SGHDT, YYEEEE. The CDR3 totals 17 residues.

The sample holds a few counts of this clone. The rearrangement links TRBV10-3 to TRBJ1-2; D gene unclear. Trimming removed 6 bases at V and 5 bases at J, with 19 bases between. Per the germline V gene, CDR1 is ENHRY and CDR2 is SYGVKD. This CDR3 has 15 amino acids. The DNA for the CDR3 is TGTGCCATCAGCAAGCGGACTGTGGACGTATATGGCTACACCTTC. It translates to CAISKRTVDVYGYTF.

The chain uses TRBV10-1 and TRBJ2-1; 13 bases agree with TRBD2. The germline V gene encodes CDR1 WNHNN and CDR2 SYGVQD (reference sequence). With V trimmed by 5 bases and J by 5 bases, 6 bases remained unmatched. This CDR3 is built from 16 residues. CDR3 amino acids: CASSKGLAGLNNEQFF. In DNA form, the CDR3 reads TGCGCCAGCAGTAAGGGACTAGCGGGGCTTAACAATGAGCAGTTCTTC.

The rearrangement uses TRBV27 and TRBJ1-1; the D gene is possibly TRBD1 (5 bases). Deletions cut 8 bases from V and 1 base from J, with 14 bases between. Germline V gene data show CDR1 as MNHEY and CDR2 as SMNVEV (reference sequence). There are 14 residues in the CDR3. DNA for the CDR3: TGTGCCAGCCCGATGACAGAAGGGAACACTGAAGCTTTCTTT. Residues: CASPMTEGNTEAFF.

The chain combines TRBV2 with TRBJ2-7; 12 bases are a match to TRBD1. Germline CDR1 is SNHLY and CDR2 is FYNNEI. The trim removed 4 bases at V and 7 bases at J, leaving 5 bases unmatched. The CDR3 length is 14 residues. Here the CDR3 reads CASSGGTGGLEQYF. CDR3 DNA sequence: TGTGCCAGCAGTGGCGGGACAGGGGGCTTGGAGCAGTACTTC.

This chain joins TRBV27 and TRBJ2-7; 9 positions agree with TRBD1. V trimming: 2 bases; J trimming: 0 bases; junction bases outside the gene matches: 5. CDR3 length equals 16 residues. Germline CDR1 MNHEY, CDR2 SMNVEV (reference sequence). CDR3 amino acids: CASSLAGTGTSYEQYF. The CDR3, as DNA: TGTGCCAGCAGTTTAGCCGGGACAGGGACCTCCTACGAGCAGTACTTC.

The chain carries TRBV27 and TRBJ1-2, with TRBD1 matching over 7 bases. The germline V gene has CDR1 MNHEY and CDR2 SMNVEV (reference sequence). Germline trimming cut 6 bases from V and 3 bases from J; bases unmatched to any gene: 10. This CDR3 spans 15 amino acids. The CDR3 sequence: CASSPLKGGDYGYTF. The CDR3 bases are TGTGCCAGCAGCCCCTTGAAAGGGGGCGACTATGGCTACACCTTC.

The chain carries TRBV6-1 and TRBJ2-7, with no clear D. The V end lost 6 bases, the J end lost 2 bases, and 14 bases lay between the germline ends. CDR1 and CDR2 from the germline V gene are MNHNS and SASEGT. The CDR3 extends over 14 amino acids. CDR3 DNA sequence: TGTGCCAGCAGGGGCGCGTCCTCCACCTACGAGCAGTACTTC. This translates into CASRGASSTYEQYF.

The chain couples TRBV5-1 to TRBJ2-7; 11 nucleotides match TRBD1. The germline CDR1 and CDR2 sequences are SGHRS and YFSETQ. After removal of 5 bases from V and 7 bases from J, the junction contained 11 bases not matched to a gene. This CDR3 is built from 15 residues. For the CDR3, the DNA is TGCGCCAGCAGAGTGAGCGGGACAGGGGGAGTTGAGCAGTACTTC. Residues: CASRVSGTGGVEQYF.

This clone was seen a handful of times. This CDR3 reads CSVDWGGDGYTF. CDR3 coding DNA: TGCAGCGTTGACTGGGGGGGCGACGGCTACACCTTC. The chain carries TRBV29-1 and TRBJ1-2; the D gene is possibly TRBD1 (6 bases). Germline V gene lookup returns CDR1 SQVTM and CDR2 ANQGSEA. The ends were cut back, 3 bases at V and 8 bases at J, with 13 bases in the middle. CDR3 length equals 12 residues. The whole variable domain, filled in from reference TRBV29-1 and TRBJ1-2, reads SAVISQKPSRDICQRGTSLTIQCQVDSQVTMMFWYRQQPGQSLTLIATANQGSEATYESGFVIDKFPISRPNLTFSTLTVSNMSPEDSSIYLCSVDWGGDGYTFGSGTRLTVV.

The V call is TRBV27, the J call TRBJ1-4; D call uncertain. The CDR3 has 15 residues. The germline V and J ends were trimmed by 0 bases and 0 bases, with 5 bases remaining between them. Germline-derived CDR1 and CDR2 are MNHEY and SMNVEV (reference sequence). CDR3 bases: TGTGCCAGCAGTTTATCAGCTACAACTAATGAAAAACTGTTTTTT. This encodes CASSLSATTNEKLFF.

This rearrangement joins TRBV5-1 to TRBJ2-5, with 7 bases lining up with TRBD2. The germline V gene encodes CDR1 SGHRS and CDR2 YFSETQ. Trimming at V came to 6 bases and at J to 5 bases, leaving 16 bases not matched to a gene. CDR3 length: 16 residues. Here the CDR3 DNA reads TGCGCCAGCAAGGGGCGACCAGCGGGGATAGGGGAGACCCAGTACTTC. It is translated as CASKGRPAGIGETQYF.

The J gene is TRBJ2-3, the V gene TRBV27; 8 bases align to TRBD2. The CDR3 sequence is 14 residues long. With 3 bases clipped from V and 5 bases from J, the junction kept 4 bases outside the gene matches. Germline V gives CDR1 MNHEY, CDR2 SMNVEV (reference sequence). DNA for the CDR3: TGTGCCAGCAGTTTTATAGCGGGAAGAGATACGCAGTATTTT. It translates to CASSFIAGRDTQYF.